This T cell receptor beta chain was captured in a study of cytomegalovirus exposure and HLA in healthy donors. Turning to this clone: Its antigen is as yet unknown.

Germline CDR1 SGHTS, CDR2 YDEGEE. CDR3 size: 15 residues. V was pared by 4 bases and J by 3 bases, with 5 bases of the junction left unmatched. Study-wide points: Accurate prediction of most subjects' HLA-A and HLA-B alleles from TCR beta sequences was reported. Cytomegalovirus association was assigned to approximately 160 TCR beta chains. Other equally common chains were less clonally expanded than HLA-associated TCR beta chains, a later analysis showed. In an earlier analysis, productive rearrangement rates for most beta V segments clustered near 87% or 30%.

The PCR was carried out with 60 Vbeta primers and 13 Jbeta primers. Using immunoSEQ multiplex PCR, the repertoire was profiled, and TCRdb retains in-frame clones only, with some absent. This table has around 160,000 clones, just under 75% appearing once. Sequenced sample: PBMCs. The source is a woman in her late teens or twenties in good health and CMV-seronegative. This sequence joins TRBV5-8 and TRBJ2-3; TRBD1 aligns across 10 bases. CDR3 nucleotides: TGTGCCAGCAGCACGGGACAGGGGTTAACAGATACGCAGTATTTT. Amino acid sequence: CASSTGQGLTDTQYF.